This entry lists 28 T cell receptor beta chains sequenced from one sample in a study of T cells after yellow fever vaccination. MiXCR, run by TCRdb on the 5' RACE reads, gives a single entry per CDR3 protein. The sample has approximately 550,000 distinct CDR3 sequences; around an eighth are singletons. This sample comprised PBMCs, obtained on the day of the yellow fever booster vaccination. These TCRs come from a man aged 25 to 40 who received the YFV17D yellow fever vaccine.

A few counts support this clonotype. The CDR3 reads CASSWTGFSANTGELFF. The CDR3 nucleotides read TGTGCCAGCAGCTGGACAGGATTCTCCGCGAACACCGGGGAGCTGTTTTTT. This chain links TRBV5-5 with TRBJ2-2; 7 nucleotides agree with TRBD1. This CDR3 region has 17 residues. Looked up from germline, CDR1 is SGHKS and CDR2 is YYEKEE (reference sequence). V lost 3 bases, J lost 0 bases, and 8 bases stayed unmatched.

Comment on this clonotype: One end of the junction is discordant with germline, which a read error may explain. J is TRBJ2-2 and V is TRBV5-4; 15 bases are shared with TRBD2. CDR3 length equals 17 residues. The germline CDR1 and CDR2 sequences are SGHNT and YYREEE (reference sequence). The CDR3: CASSSRGTSGRTGEQFF. The CDR3 region has the DNA TGTGCCAGCAGCTCGAGAGGGACTAGCGGGAGGACCGGGGAGCAGTTTTTT.

This rearrangement joins TRBV20-1 to TRBJ2-1; TRBD2 agrees at 8 bases. Unmatched junction bases numbered 4, after V lost 3 bases and J lost 0 bases. The CDR3 sequence is 15 residues long. The germline gives CDR1 DFQATT, CDR2 SNEGSKA (reference sequence). In DNA form, the CDR3 reads TGCAGTGCTAGTTTACTAGCGGTCTCCTACAATGAGCAGTTCTTC. Translated, it gives CSASLLAVSYNEQFF.

This clonotype was detected a few times. This chain connects TRBV5-1 to TRBJ2-1; D is unresolved. Germline V gene data show CDR1 as SGHRS and CDR2 as YFSETQ. The CDR3 length is 13 residues. Trimming removed 4 bases at V and 6 bases at J, with 11 bases between. The CDR3 DNA follows: TGCGCCAGCAGCCCGGAGAATACCAATGAGCAGTTCTTC. It encodes CASSPENTNEQFF. Drawing the rest from reference TRBV5-1 and TRBJ2-1, the complete variable domain is KAGVTQTPRYLIKTRGQQVTLSCSPISGHRSVSWYQQTPGQGLQFLFEYFSETQRNKGNFPGRFSGRQFSNSRSEMNVSTLELGDSALYLCASSPENTNEQFFGPGTRLTVL.

A few counts support this clonotype. Here the CDR3 reads CASKKTGQGGQYEQYF. In nucleotides, the CDR3 is TGCGCCAGCAAGAAAACGGGACAGGGGGGACAATACGAGCAGTACTTC. The chain combines TRBV5-1 with TRBJ2-7; 11 bases fit TRBD1. CDR3 length: 16 residues. J gave up 4 bases and V 6 bases, and 12 bases lay outside the gene matches. CDR1 is SGHRS, CDR2 YFSETQ, per germline.

This clonotype was seen only a few times. The chain couples TRBV29-1 to TRBJ2-3, with D possibly TRBD2 on 5 matching bases. Between the trimmed V and J ends, which lost 4 bases and 3 bases, there was a span of 14 bases. This CDR3 spans 14 amino acids. CDR1 and CDR2 (germline): SQVTM, ANQGSEA. The DNA for the CDR3 is TGCAGCGTTGGAGCTCCTGGGAGAACAGATACGCAGTATTTT. Its protein is CSVGAPGRTDTQYF.

V gene TRBV2 combines with J gene TRBJ2-7; no clear D gene. In germline, CDR1 is SNHLY, CDR2 FYNNEI. V was trimmed by 7 bases and J by 5 bases, leaving 9 bases between them. The CDR3 loop spans 11 amino acids. The CDR3 here is CASTLVDEQYF. In nucleotides, the CDR3 is TGTGCCAGCACTCTGGTCGACGAGCAGTACTTC. Looking up the rest from reference TRBV2 and TRBJ2-7 gives the full variable domain: EPEVTQTPSHQVTQMGQEVILRCVPISNHLYFYWYRQILGQKVEFLVSFYNNEISEKSEIFDDQFSVERPDGSNFTLKIRSTKLEDSAMYFCASTLVDEQYFGPGTRLTVT.

This clonotype showed up just a few times. The rearrangement links TRBV6-2 or TRBV6-3 to TRBJ2-1; D tentatively reads TRBD1 or TRBD2 (6 bases each). CDR1 and CDR2 (germline): MNHEY, SVGEGT. The CDR3 sequence is 14 residues long. V lost 6 bases to trimming and J lost 10 bases, with 19 bases between them. The chain's CDR3 is CASRRRGTSGEQFF. The CDR3 DNA follows: TGTGCCAGCAGACGGAGGGGGACCTCAGGAGAGCAGTTCTTC.

This rearrangement joins TRBV7-8 to TRBJ2-7; 10 bases are shared with TRBD1. CDR1 SGHVS and CDR2 FQNEAQ come from the germline V gene. The CDR3 is 15 amino acids. V was clipped by 5 bases and J by 5 bases; unmatched bases: 9. The CDR3 protein is CASSPTRQGAHEQYF. The CDR3 DNA reads TGTGCCAGCAGCCCCACCCGACAGGGGGCCCACGAGCAGTACTTC.

The chain links TRBV4-3 to TRBJ2-1, with D maybe TRBD2 (5 bases). The V end was cut by 4 bases, the J end by 0 bases, with 13 bases between. Germline V gene data show CDR1 as LGHNA and CDR2 as YSLEER. The CDR3 is 16 residues long. This chain's CDR3 is CASSRLAEPSYNEQFF. CDR3 sequence (DNA): TGCGCCAGCAGCCGGCTAGCCGAACCCTCCTACAATGAGCAGTTCTTC.

This clonotype was counted only a few times. The chain has TRBV7-2 and TRBJ2-7, with TRBD2 identical over 11 bases. The CDR3 covers 15 residues. Germline-derived CDR1 and CDR2 are SGHTA and FQGNSA. The V gene end was trimmed by 5 bases and the J gene end by 2 bases; junction bases not matched to a gene: 5. CDR3 coding DNA: TGTGCCAGCAGCAAGGGACTAGCGGTAACCTACGAGCAGTACTTC. Its protein is CASSKGLAVTYEQYF.

The sample holds one count of this clonotype. This rearrangement joins TRBV7-3 to TRBJ2-7, with D possibly called TRBD1 or TRBD2 (7 bases each). Per germline, CDR1 SGHTA and CDR2 FQGTGA. The V end was cut by 2 bases, the J end by 0 bases, with 14 bases between. The CDR3 loop spans 16 amino acids. The CDR3 loop reads CASSLGRAGGSYEQYF. Written as DNA, the CDR3 is TGTGCCAGCAGCTTAGGGAGGGCAGGGGGCTCCTACGAGCAGTACTTC.

The sample holds a few counts of this clonotype. The gene calls are TRBV7-2 and TRBJ2-1; TRBD2 is a possible D gene (6 bases). This CDR3 spans 15 amino acids. CDR1 is SGHTA, CDR2 FQGNSA, per germline. V was shortened by 5 bases and J by 6 bases, with 17 bases between the two germline ends. CDR3 protein: CASSRSLTGVNEQFF. The CDR3, as DNA: TGTGCCAGCAGCCGCAGTCTAACGGGGGTCAATGAGCAGTTCTTC.

The V and J genes are TRBV6-5 and TRBJ2-1; 9 positions agree with TRBD2. CDR3 length: 16 residues. V was clipped by 3 bases and J by 7 bases; unmatched bases: 10. Germline V CDR1 and CDR2: MNHEY, SVGAGI. The CDR3 DNA reads as TGTGCCAGCAGTTATTCTGTCCTAGCGGGAAGGAATGAGCAGTTCTTC. This codes for CASSYSVLAGRNEQFF.

V and J are TRBV20-1 and TRBJ2-7; the match to TRBD2 covers 7 bases. From germline, CDR1 is DFQATT and CDR2 SNEGSKA (reference sequence). This CDR3 region has 15 residues. Unmatched junction bases numbered 10, after V lost 3 bases and J lost 2 bases. The CDR3 protein is CSASPFGAGPYEQYF. The CDR3 region has the DNA TGCAGTGCTAGCCCCTTCGGAGCGGGGCCCTACGAGCAGTACTTC.

This clonotype was counted ten times or more. DNA for the CDR3: TGTGCCAGCCTGTTAGGCGGGACCTACCAAGAGACCCAGTACTTC. It encodes CASLLGGTYQETQYF. V usage is TRBV12-3 or TRBV12-4 and J usage is TRBJ2-5; a possible D gene is TRBD2 (6 bases). The germline V and J ends were trimmed by 8 bases and 0 bases, with 16 bases remaining between them. This CDR3 is 15 amino acids long.

The genes are TRBV3-1 and TRBJ2-7, with TRBD2 as a possible D gene (6 bases). The CDR3 totals 17 residues. CDR1 is LGHDT and CDR2 is YNNKEL in the germline V gene (reference sequence). V dropped 1 base and J dropped 0 bases, with 16 bases sitting between them. The DNA for the CDR3 is TGTGCCAGCAGCCAAGCGACAGTTGGGAGGAACTCCTACGAGCAGTACTTC. Encoded protein: CASSQATVGRNSYEQYF.

This chain links TRBV28 with TRBJ2-7; D unclear. CDR3 length equals 14 residues. V was cut by 3 bases and J by 4 bases, with 13 bases left in between. Germline V gene data show CDR1 as MDHEN and CDR2 as SYDVKM. The CDR3 loop is CASSFRFSSYEQYF. DNA of the CDR3: TGTGCCAGCAGTTTTAGATTTTCCAGTTACGAGCAGTACTTC.

A few counts support this clonotype. This sequence joins TRBV2 and TRBJ2-1, with 8 nucleotides matching TRBD2. The CDR3 has 17 residues. Germline V gives CDR1 SNHLY, CDR2 FYNNEI. The V gene end was trimmed by 2 bases and the J gene end by 2 bases; junction bases not matched to a gene: 8. This CDR3 is CASSETGAGGTYNEQFF. As DNA, the CDR3 is TGTGCCAGCAGTGAAACGGGGGCGGGAGGCACCTACAATGAGCAGTTCTTC.

Comments on this clonotype: One junction end does not reproduce the germline sequence, and a read error may be involved. The chain employs TRBV7-7 and TRBJ2-3; D not certain. The CDR3 covers 14 residues. Per the germline V gene, CDR1 is SSHAT and CDR2 is FNYEAQ (reference sequence). The CDR3 region is CASSLDAGTDTQYF. The DNA for the CDR3 is TGTGCTAGCAGCCTCGACGCAGGCACAGATACGCAGTATTTT.

Only a few counts were recorded for this clonotype. This rearrangement joins TRBV20-1 to TRBJ1-1; 7 bases are shared with TRBD1. CDR3 length equals 14 residues. V trimming: 0 bases; J trimming: 0 bases; junction bases outside the gene matches: 1. Germline CDR1 is DFQATT and CDR2 is SNEGSKA (reference sequence). The CDR3 DNA follows: TGCAGTGCTAGAGAGGGGACAGTGAACACTGAAGCTTTCTTT. As protein: CSAREGTVNTEAFF.

This clonotype was found a few times. The V call is TRBV4-3, the J call TRBJ2-1, with a weak D call TRBD2 (6 bases). The CDR3 spans 14 residues. The germline CDR1 and CDR2 sequences are LGHNA and YSLEER. Trimming removed 4 bases at V and 8 bases at J, with 15 bases between. CDR3 sequence reads: CASSLLQSGDEQFF. The CDR3 DNA reads TGCGCCAGCAGCCTACTACAATCGGGGGATGAGCAGTTCTTC.

This clonotype was seen a handful of times. The chain is built from TRBV15 and TRBJ2-2; 11 bases fit TRBD2. The germline V gene has CDR1 LNHNV and CDR2 YYDKDF (reference sequence). The CDR3 loop spans 18 amino acids. V lost 3 bases to trimming and J lost 5 bases; unmatched junction nucleotides: 11. This CDR3 reads CATSSYSGRDGETGELFF. The CDR3 DNA reads as TGTGCCACCAGCAGCTATAGCGGGAGGGACGGGGAGACCGGGGAGCTGTTTTTT.

This clonotype was picked up a small number of times. The chain links TRBV28 to TRBJ1-6, with TRBD1 as a possible D gene (5 bases). Germline loops: CDR1 MDHEN, CDR2 SYDVKM. The CDR3 is 15 residues long. Trimming pared 3 bases from V and 6 bases from J, leaving 12 bases between. CDR3 bases: TGTGCCAGCAGTTTCGGAGACAGCTTTAATTCACCCCTCCACTTT. This gives the protein CASSFGDSFNSPLHF.

The V and J genes are TRBV27 and TRBJ2-2, with D possibly TRBD2 on 6 matching bases. The CDR3 length is 16 residues. The V gene lost 6 bases and the J gene lost 1 base, with 15 bases spanning the gap. Germline CDR1 and CDR2: MNHEY and SMNVEV (reference sequence). The CDR3 is CASRREISGNTGELFF. The CDR3 DNA is TGTGCCAGCAGGAGGGAGATTAGCGGGAACACCGGGGAGCTGTTTTTT.

For the CDR3, the DNA is TGTGCCAGTAGTATAATTCCGGGAGGAATCACAGATACGCAGTATTTT. Its protein is CASSIIPGGITDTQYF. This chain connects TRBV19 to TRBJ2-3; 7 nucleotides match TRBD2. V trimming: 2 bases; J trimming: 2 bases; junction bases outside the gene matches: 7. Germline loops: CDR1 LNHDA, CDR2 SQIVND (reference sequence). The CDR3 length is 16 residues.

This clonotype was seen only a few times. This chain uses TRBV6-1 with TRBJ2-7, with 9 bases aligning to TRBD1. The germline gives CDR1 MNHNS, CDR2 SASEGT. The trim removed 5 bases at V and 5 bases at J, leaving 10 bases unmatched. The CDR3 has 15 amino acids. The DNA of the CDR3 is TGTGCCAGCAGTCCGGACAGGGGACGCTGGGACGAGCAGTACTTC. It codes for CASSPDRGRWDEQYF.

This chain links TRBV11-2 with TRBJ2-7; 12 bases line up with TRBD2. V dropped 5 bases and J dropped 0; count of bases not matched to a gene: 5. The CDR3 runs 16 residues. Germline V gives CDR1 SGHAT, CDR2 FQNNGV. In DNA form, the CDR3 reads TGTGCCAGCAGCCCCGGACTAGCGGGGAGCTCCTACGAGCAGTACTTC. Protein: CASSPGLAGSSYEQYF.